The 24 T cell receptor beta chains below were found in one sample sequenced in a study of long-term antiretroviral therapy in people with HIV. Sequencing relied on immunoSEQ assay v3.0, run at survey level. Profiled with immunoSEQ multiplex PCR; TCRdb holds only in-frame clones, not every one. The sample comprises 20,000 to 25,000 clones, around 84% of which are singletons, and about 7% rests with the top ten. Sequencing was performed on unsorted PBMCs, taken 1.8 years before starting antiretroviral therapy. These receptors all come from a woman under 40 with HIV.

The rearrangement uses TRBV7-3 and TRBJ1-2; 10 bases are shared with TRBD1. The CDR3 contains 14 residues. Trimming cost V 5 bases and J 3 bases; bases outside gene matches: 3. Germline CDR1 SGHTA, CDR2 FQGTGA. In DNA, the CDR3 is TGTGCCAGCAGCCCTGGGACAGGGGACTATGGCTACACCTTC. Protein product: CASSPGTGDYGYTF.

This rearrangement joins TRBV7-8 to TRBJ2-5; TRBD2 aligns across 8 bases. Germline CDR1 is SGHVS and CDR2 is FQNEAQ. The CDR3 has 15 residues. J gave up 4 bases and V 1 base, and 5 bases lay outside the gene matches. The CDR3: CASSLESGGGETQYF. The CDR3 bases are TGTGCCAGCAGCTTAGAGTCGGGGGGGGGAGAGACCCAGTACTTC.

The rearrangement links TRBV6-4 to TRBJ1-6; tentatively, D is TRBD1 (5 bases). The CDR3 has 14 amino acids. Germline lookup yields CDR1 MRHNA and CDR2 SNTAGT. Trimming removed 2 bases from V and 7 bases from J, with 9 bases in between. The CDR3 is CASSDGEGNSPLHF. CDR3 sequence (DNA): TGTGCCAGCAGTGACGGGGAGGGGAATTCACCCCTCCACTTT.

V and J are TRBV18 and TRBJ1-1; TRBD1 might be the D (5 bases). This CDR3 has 15 residues. Deletions cut 5 bases from V and 3 bases from J, with 16 bases between. Germline V gene lookup returns CDR1 KGHSH and CDR2 LQKENI. The chain's CDR3 is CASSASGNEDTEAFF. CDR3 sequence (DNA): TGTGCCAGCTCAGCCTCAGGGAATGAGGACACTGAAGCTTTCTTT. The full variable domain, rest sourced from reference TRBV18 and TRBJ1-1, is NAGVMQNPRHLVRRRGQEARLRCSPMKGHSHVYWYRQLPEEGLKFMVYLQKENIIDESGMPKERFSAEFPKEGPSILRIQQVVRGDSAAYFCASSASGNEDTEAFFGQGTRLTVV.

The chain uses TRBV15 and TRBJ2-6, with TRBD2 matching over 7 bases. V lost 0 bases, J lost 13 bases, and 9 bases stayed unmatched. The CDR3 is 15 residues long. CDR1 and CDR2 from the germline V gene are LNHNV and YYDKDF (reference sequence). As DNA, the CDR3 is TGTGCCACCAGCAGAGATAAGCAGACCGGGGGGGTCCTGACTTTC. This sequence encodes CATSRDKQTGGVLTF.

The genes are TRBV7-3 and TRBJ2-3, with 7 bases identical to TRBD2. Germline V gene sequence: CDR1 SGHTA, CDR2 FQGTGA. V dropped 5 bases and J dropped 4; count of bases not matched to a gene: 15. The CDR3 covers 17 residues. CDR3 in DNA: TGTGCCAGCAGCCCGAGGCGAGCTTTAGCGGGCCCAGATACGCAGTATTTT. The encoded protein is CASSPRRALAGPDTQYF.

The gene calls are TRBV9 and TRBJ1-2; 7 positions agree with TRBD1. The germline CDR1 and CDR2 sequences are SGDLS and YYNGEE. The V segment lost 3 bases and the J segment 0 bases; nucleotides outside the gene matches: 2. The CDR3 is 14 residues long. CDR3 loop: CASSEQGSNYGYTF. The CDR3 DNA sequence: TGTGCCAGCAGCGAACAGGGGTCTAACTATGGCTACACCTTC. The complete variable domain, with remaining parts taken from reference TRBV9 and TRBJ1-2, reads DSGVTQTPKHLITATGQRVTLRCSPRSGDLSVYWYQQSLDQGLQFLIQYYNGEERAKGNILERFSAQQFPDLHSELNLSSLELGDSALYFCASSEQGSNYGYTFGSGTRLTVV.

V and J are TRBV14 and TRBJ1-1; tentative D call: TRBD1 (5 bases). Trimming took off 0 bases at V and 11 bases at J, with 10 bases between the two ends. The germline V gene has CDR1 SGHDN and CDR2 FVKESK. This CDR3 has 12 amino acids. This chain's CDR3 is CASSQDQGLAFF. The CDR3 coding sequence is TGTGCCAGCAGCCAAGACCAGGGTCTGGCTTTCTTT. The whole variable domain, filled in from reference TRBV14 and TRBJ1-1, reads EAGVTQFPSHSVIEKGQTVTLRCDPISGHDNLYWYRRVMGKEIKFLLHFVKESKQDESGMPNNRFLAERTGGTYSTLKVQPAELEDSGVYFCASSQDQGLAFFGQGTRLTVV.

This clone has just one count. The rearrangement joins TRBV6-1 to TRBJ2-5, with D unclear. The J call may be in error: the DNA end matches TRBJ2-7 better. The CDR3 has 14 amino acids. Germline loops: CDR1 MNHNS, CDR2 SASEGT. CDR3 protein: CASTSRPPGYEQYF. In nucleotides, the CDR3 is TGTGCCAGCACCTCTAGACCTCCGGGTTACGAGCAGTACTTC.

The chain couples TRBV6-5 to TRBJ1-3; D is undetermined. V lost 1 base to trimming and J lost 0 bases, with 7 bases between them. The germline gives CDR1 MNHEY, CDR2 SVGAGI. The CDR3 is 15 residues long. The CDR3 DNA follows: TGTGCCAGCAGTTACTTTTGGGGCTCTGGAAACACCATATATTTT. As protein: CASSYFWGSGNTIYF.

V usage is TRBV29-1 and J usage is TRBJ1-1; no clear D gene. Germline values: CDR1 SQVTM, CDR2 ANQGSEA. The V end was cut by 5 bases, the J end by 0 bases, with 10 bases between. The CDR3 contains 13 residues. DNA of the CDR3: TGCAGCGTTATTGGACGGATGAACACTGAAGCTTTCTTT. This sequence encodes CSVIGRMNTEAFF.

This chain joins TRBV11-2 and TRBJ1-3; weak D call: TRBD1 (6 bases). Trimming removed 0 bases at V and 2 bases at J, with 8 bases between. The CDR3 spans 15 residues. Germline V gives CDR1 SGHAT, CDR2 FQNNGV. The chain's CDR3 is CASSLDRGTGNTIYF. Written as DNA, the CDR3 is TGTGCCAGCAGCTTAGACAGGGGAACTGGAAACACCATATATTTT.

The rearrangement uses TRBV6-5 and TRBJ2-7; 11 bases map to TRBD1. The CDR3 is 15 residues long. V lost 2 bases and J lost 4; bases outside the gene matches: 4. Germline V gives CDR1 MNHEY, CDR2 SVGAGI. For the CDR3, the DNA is TGTGCCAGCAGTTACCGGGACAGGGGGTCATACGAGCAGTACTTC. Amino acids: CASSYRDRGSYEQYF.

This chain connects TRBV30 to TRBJ1-4, with D maybe TRBD1 (6 bases). Germline loops: CDR1 GTSNPN, CDR2 SVGIG (reference sequence). V lost 3 bases and J 0 bases, leaving 14 bases between the germline ends. CDR3 length equals 16 residues. The CDR3 region is CAWSLSRTATNEKLFF. The CDR3 DNA sequence: TGTGCCTGGAGCCTCTCGCGGACAGCAACTAATGAAAAACTGTTTTTT.

The table lists this clone with a few counts. The chain uses TRBV7-9 and TRBJ1-1, with 10 positions matching TRBD1. The CDR3 has 14 amino acids. CDR1 SEHNR and CDR2 FQNEAQ come from the germline V gene (reference sequence). Unmatched junction bases numbered 5, after V lost 6 bases and J lost 4 bases. The CDR3 protein is CASRRQGASTEAFF. CDR3 bases: TGTGCCAGCAGACGACAGGGGGCGAGCACTGAAGCTTTCTTT.

The chain is built from TRBV4-1 and TRBJ1-3; unclear D gene. CDR1 is MGHRA and CDR2 is YSYEKL in the germline V gene. The CDR3 length is 15 residues. V lost 4 bases and J lost 0, with 10 bases in between. CDR3 DNA sequence: TGCGCCAGCAGCCTCTGGACCCTCTCTGGAAACACCATATATTTT. Amino acids: CASSLWTLSGNTIYF.

This chain joins TRBV29-1 and TRBJ1-5; TRBD1 is a possible D gene (6 bases). The germline V gene has CDR1 SQVTM and CDR2 ANQGSEA. Trimming cost V 3 bases and J 7 bases, with 16 bases left between them. The CDR3 has 14 residues. The CDR3 region has the DNA TGCAGCGTTGAGTCCACAGGGATAGTACAGCCCCAGCATTTT. It translates to CSVESTGIVQPQHF.

The CDR3 DNA reads as TGTGCCAGCAGCGTATTCAGGGAGCCGGGCTATGGCTACACCTTC. Amino acid sequence: CASSVFREPGYGYTF. The V and J genes are TRBV9 and TRBJ1-2; D might be TRBD1 (5 bases). The germline V gene encodes CDR1 SGDLS and CDR2 YYNGEE. The CDR3 contains 15 residues. Trimming pared 1 base from V and 4 bases from J, leaving 14 bases between.

The chain couples TRBV19 to TRBJ2-7, with D perhaps given as TRBD1 or TRBD2 (5 bases each). The CDR3 consists of 13 residues. Trimming cost V 1 base and J 5 bases, with 9 bases left between them. Germline V lookup: CDR1 LNHDA, CDR2 SQIVND (reference sequence). The CDR3 reads CASSIVGDDEQYF. The CDR3 nucleotides read TGTGCCAGTAGTATAGTCGGGGACGACGAGCAGTACTTC.

CDR3 loop: CASSLQSPSYNEQFF. The CDR3 DNA follows: TGTGCCAGCAGCTTGCAATCGCCCAGTTACAATGAGCAGTTCTTC. The chain carries TRBV5-4 and TRBJ2-1, with D unresolved. Looked up from germline, CDR1 is SGHNT and CDR2 is YYREEE (reference sequence). Deletions cut 1 base from V and 4 bases from J, with 12 bases between. The CDR3 length is 15 residues.

Notes on this clone: One junction end disagrees with the germline gene, perhaps due to a read error. The chain joins TRBV9 to TRBJ1-2, with 9 bases identical to TRBD1. This CDR3 is built from 14 residues. Germline CDR1 is SGDLS and CDR2 is YYNGEE. The CDR3 DNA reads TGTGCCAGCAGCCCCAACTACATCCACAGGGGGCGGTCCTTC. Protein sequence: CASSPNYIHRGRSF.

The rearrangement joins TRBV7-8 to TRBJ1-5; 9 nucleotides match TRBD1. Germline assignment: CDR1 SGHVS and CDR2 FQNEAQ. V was pared by 5 bases and J by 11 bases, with 13 bases of the junction left unmatched. This CDR3 comprises 15 residues. The CDR3 reads CASSTVGTGIMAQHF. CDR3 coding DNA: TGTGCCAGCAGCACCGTAGGGACAGGGATCATGGCCCAGCATTTT.

The chain uses TRBV9 and TRBJ2-2; 8 bases agree with TRBD2. The length of the CDR3 is 18 residues. V dropped 4 bases and J dropped 4; count of bases not matched to a gene: 15. CDR1 and CDR2 (germline): SGDLS, YYNGEE. In DNA form, the CDR3 reads TGTGCCAGCAGCCCCCGGCTCGAGCGGGGGCCCACCACCGGGGAGCTGTTTTTT. Translated, it gives CASSPRLERGPTTGELFF.

The V and J genes are TRBV4-2 and TRBJ2-3, with 8 nucleotides matching TRBD2. Trimming removed 2 bases from V and 1 base from J; junction bases left unmatched: 5. The germline CDR1 and CDR2 sequences are LGHNA and YNFKEQ. The CDR3 runs to 16 residues. The CDR3 DNA follows: TGTGCCAGCAGCCAACAAGCGGGGGTAGGCACAGATACGCAGTATTTT. Amino acid sequence: CASSQQAGVGTDTQYF.